This T cell receptor (beta chain) was documented in a study of response to subunit inactivated influenza vaccine. General study points: T cells newly recruited by each seasonal influenza vaccination are few, the authors suggested.

J was trimmed by 5 bases and V by 4 bases; bases with no gene match: 10. Looked up from germline, CDR1 is DFQATT and CDR2 is SNEGSKA (reference sequence). CDR3 length: 16 amino acids. This clonotype was seen more than once but under ten times. Its antigen is undetermined. One entry per CDR3 protein results from TCRdb running MiXCR on the RT-PCR reads. The data contain roughly 500,000 distinct CDR3 sequences, approximately 15% of them singletons. The clonotype comes from a man aged 50 to 69 who received an inactivated influenza vaccine. Sequencing used CD4+ T cells sorted from PBMCs, obtained around 25 months after vaccination. This rearrangement joins TRBV20-1 to TRBJ2-1, with TRBD2 matching 11 bases. Here the CDR3 reads CSAMDPLAGVDNEQFF. DNA for the CDR3: TGCAGTGCTATGGACCCACTAGCGGGAGTAGACAATGAGCAGTTCTTC.